One sample yielded the 3 T cell receptor beta chains listed below, sequenced in a study of Graves' ophthalmopathy and Graves' hyperthyroidism. Amplified material comprised TCR beta CDR3 regions derived from RNA transcripts. HTBI primers served in a first-round RT-PCR, which a second-round multiplex PCR followed. Using its own MiXCR run on the multiplex PCR reads, TCRdb lists one record per CDR3 protein. The data show 500,000 to 700,000 distinct CDR3 sequences, about 40% seen once. Sequences were obtained from peripheral blood or thyroid tissue (not recorded which). These receptors all come from an adult man with Graves' hyperthyroidism.

In its sample, this clonotype was seen many times. This chain joins TRBV7-2 and TRBJ2-7; D ambiguous. CDR1 and CDR2 (germline): SGHTA, FQGNSA. The length of the CDR3 is 13 residues. The ends were cut back, 1 base at V and 3 bases at J, with 7 bases in the middle. DNA for the CDR3: TGTGCCAGCAGCTTAGTTGCCCTCTACGAGCAGTACTTC. Translated, it gives CASSLVALYEQYF.

The J gene is TRBJ2-1, the V gene TRBV24-1, with TRBD2 matching 11 bases. This CDR3 contains 16 residues. From germline, CDR1 is KGHDR and CDR2 SFDVKD. The V gene end was trimmed by 3 bases and the J gene end by 4 bases; junction bases not matched to a gene: 4. CDR3 loop: CATSDRGLAGYNEQFF. As DNA, the CDR3 is TGTGCCACCAGTGATCGTGGACTAGCGGGTTACAATGAGCAGTTCTTC.

Comment on this clonotype: This may be a read error, as it is one base from a much larger clone. V usage is TRBV5-1 and J usage is TRBJ2-7; TRBD1 aligns across 8 bases. The V and J ends lost 0 bases and 3 bases, in that order; junction bases with no gene match: 5. The CDR3 is 15 amino acids. Germline V gives CDR1 SGHRS, CDR2 YFSETQ. The CDR3 sequence: CASSLGQGSHYEQYF. The CDR3 DNA reads as TGCGCCAGCAGCTTGGGACAGGGGTCGCACTACGAGCAGTACTTC.